The next 31 T cell receptor beta chains were all read from a single sample in a study of cytomegalovirus exposure and HLA in healthy donors. The data were produced by immunoSEQ multiplex PCR, yet TCRdb's version contains in-frame clones alone and is incomplete. The table lists 56,000 or so clones, 93% of them singletons. Sequenced material: PBMCs. The origin of the receptors is a woman in her late teens or twenties in good health and CMV-seropositive.

CDR3 coding DNA: TGTGCCAGCAGTCCCAAACTGAATCAGCCCCAGCATTTT. Its protein is CASSPKLNQPQHF. This chain joins TRBV27 and TRBJ1-5, with unresolved D. V lost 5 bases and J lost 4, with 9 bases in between. The CDR3 loop spans 13 amino acids. Germline loops: CDR1 MNHEY, CDR2 SMNVEV (reference sequence).

V is TRBV29-1 and J is TRBJ2-1; 14 positions match TRBD2. Per germline, CDR1 SQVTM and CDR2 ANQGSEA. The CDR3 length is 16 residues. V lost 2 bases to trimming and J lost 6 bases; unmatched junction nucleotides: 6. This CDR3 is CSVERKGTSGGNEQFF. The CDR3 DNA follows: TGCAGCGTTGAAAGAAAAGGGACTAGCGGGGGCAATGAGCAGTTCTTC.

The chain recombines TRBV5-5 with TRBJ2-7, with D possibly being TRBD2 (5 bases). Trimming stripped 4 bases from V and 3 bases from J, with 8 bases between. This CDR3 comprises 12 residues. The germline CDR1 and CDR2 sequences are SGHKS and YYEKEE (reference sequence). CDR3 nucleotides: TGTGCCAGCAGCGGAAGCGGCTACGAGCAGTACTTC. It encodes CASSGSGYEQYF.

CDR3 DNA sequence: TGTGCCAGCAGCTTAGGCCTAAGGGGAAGGGCGGACTATGGCTACACCTTC. Amino acids: CASSLGLRGRADYGYTF. This sequence joins TRBV13 and TRBJ1-2; a weak D match, TRBD1 (5 bases). The CDR3 runs to 17 residues. Trimming stripped 0 bases from V and 3 bases from J, with 17 bases between. CDR1 and CDR2 (germline): PRHDT, FYEKMQ (reference sequence).

The V and J genes are TRBV7-9 and TRBJ2-3; tentative D call: TRBD1 (5 bases). Per germline, CDR1 SEHNR and CDR2 FQNEAQ (reference sequence). The CDR3 is 16 residues long. Trimming cost V 5 bases and J 6 bases, with 21 bases left between them. The CDR3 loop is CASSPDGDRFRDTQYF. The DNA for the CDR3 is TGTGCCAGCAGCCCAGACGGAGACAGATTTAGGGATACGCAGTATTTT.

The rearrangement uses TRBV5-1 and TRBJ2-5, with D possibly matching TRBD2 (7 bases). This CDR3 is built from 14 residues. Germline lookup yields CDR1 SGHRS and CDR2 YFSETQ. V lost 5 bases, J lost 4 bases, and 15 bases lay in between. The DNA for the CDR3 is TGCGCCAGCAGATCCCGGGGAGGGGGAGAGACCCAGTACTTC. Residues: CASRSRGGGETQYF.

The gene calls are TRBV6-1 and TRBJ2-7; 9 nucleotides agree with TRBD1. Trimming cost V 6 bases and J 4 bases; bases outside gene matches: 7. Per germline, CDR1 MNHNS and CDR2 SASEGT. This CDR3 is built from 14 residues. In DNA form, the CDR3 reads TGTGCCAGCAGGACGGGACAGGGAGTTTACGAGCAGTACTTC. It encodes CASRTGQGVYEQYF.

The rearrangement joins TRBV5-6 to TRBJ2-7; 10 positions agree with TRBD1. Germline lookup yields CDR1 SGHDT and CDR2 YYEEEE. V was pared by 4 bases and J by 0 bases, with 7 bases of the junction left unmatched. The CDR3 is made up of 16 amino acids. CDR3 nucleotide sequence: TGTGCCAGCAGCCTCTCCGGGACAGGGGTCTCCTACGAGCAGTACTTC. Protein: CASSLSGTGVSYEQYF.

The gene calls are TRBV30 and TRBJ1-4; the match to TRBD1 covers 9 bases. This CDR3 comprises 15 residues. The junction had 5 bases not matched to a gene; V was cut back by 0 bases and J by 6 bases. Germline assignment: CDR1 GTSNPN and CDR2 SVGIG (reference sequence). The CDR3 is CAWSVQTGGDEKLFF. The CDR3 nucleotides are TGTGCCTGGAGTGTACAAACAGGGGGCGATGAAAAACTGTTTTTT.

This chain links TRBV6-1 with TRBJ1-3, with D unclear. V was cut by 2 bases and J by 0 bases, with 5 bases left in between. Germline CDR1 and CDR2: MNHNS and SASEGT. The CDR3 totals 14 residues. CDR3 coding DNA: TGTGCCAGCAGTGAACTAGACTCTGGAAACACCATATATTTT. It specifies CASSELDSGNTIYF.

The V gene is TRBV27, the J gene TRBJ2-5, with a weak D call TRBD2 (5 bases). The V end was cut by 1 base, the J end by 4 bases, with 10 bases between. This CDR3 is 14 amino acids long. In germline, CDR1 is MNHEY, CDR2 SMNVEV (reference sequence). The CDR3 is CASSLFGVRETQYF. In DNA form, the CDR3 reads TGTGCCAGCAGTTTATTCGGGGTTCGAGAGACCCAGTACTTC.

This chain connects TRBV15 to TRBJ1-5; 7 nucleotides match TRBD1. V lost 0 bases and J lost 3; bases outside the gene matches: 5. This CDR3 region has 16 residues. Looked up from germline, CDR1 is LNHNV and CDR2 is YYDKDF (reference sequence). CDR3 nucleotides: TGTGCCACCAGCAGAGATTTGACAGGGTCCAATCAGCCCCAGCATTTT. Encoded protein: CATSRDLTGSNQPQHF.

The chain couples TRBV29-1 to TRBJ2-7; TRBD2 aligns across 11 bases. The CDR3 is 14 amino acids. Germline V CDR1 and CDR2: SQVTM, ANQGSEA. The V segment lost 6 bases and the J segment 1 base; nucleotides outside the gene matches: 5. The DNA for the CDR3 is TGCAGCGTCGTCGGACTAGCGGGTTCCTACGAGCAGTACTTC. The encoded protein is CSVVGLAGSYEQYF.

The rearrangement joins TRBV10-3 to TRBJ2-7, with 8 bases fitting TRBD1. The CDR3 covers 13 residues. Trimming took 10 bases from V and 5 from J; bases not matched to a gene: 10. Germline CDR1 and CDR2: ENHRY and SYGVKD. The CDR3 spells CASAGGAADEQYF. Written as DNA, the CDR3 is TGTGCCAGCGCAGGGGGCGCAGCCGACGAGCAGTACTTC.

This chain links TRBV21-1 with TRBJ2-6; the D call TRBD1 from the table was never checked on the DNA. TRBV21-1 has pseudogene status. CDR3 size: 20 residues. The CDR3 region has the DNA TGTGCCAGCAGCAAAATGCGGACAGGCCTCTCCGTCTCTGGGGCCAACGTCCTGACTTTC. The encoded protein is CASSKMRTGLSVSGANVLTF.

The rearrangement uses TRBV15 and TRBJ1-2, with D possibly being TRBD1 (5 bases). This CDR3 comprises 16 residues. Germline V CDR1 and CDR2: LNHNV, YYDKDF (reference sequence). V was pared by 0 bases and J by 4 bases, with 15 bases between. CDR3 sequence: CATSRDGATGGYGYTF. The CDR3 region has the DNA TGTGCCACCAGCAGAGATGGGGCGACGGGGGGCTATGGCTACACCTTC.

The V and J genes are TRBV25-1 and TRBJ2-1; 7 bases match TRBD1. The CDR3 has 13 amino acids. J lost 6 bases, V lost 4 bases, and 3 bases had no gene match. Germline V gene sequence: CDR1 MGHDK, CDR2 SYGVNS. The CDR3 bases are TGTGCCAGCAGTGTAACAGGGGTCAATGAGCAGTTCTTC. This translates into CASSVTGVNEQFF.

This rearrangement joins TRBV7-2 to TRBJ1-5; D ambiguous. Trimming took off 5 bases at V and 7 bases at J, with 15 bases between the two ends. CDR3 size: 14 residues. Germline V lookup: CDR1 SGHTA, CDR2 FQGNSA. CDR3: CASSAVGVWQPQHF. CDR3 in DNA: TGTGCCAGCAGCGCGGTCGGGGTTTGGCAGCCCCAGCATTTT.

This clone has just one count. The J gene is TRBJ1-6, the V gene TRBV9; possible D gene TRBD1, 6 bases. CDR1 SGDLS and CDR2 YYNGEE come from the germline V gene. The CDR3 covers 16 residues. Trimming took 0 bases from V and 6 from J, leaving 13 bases between them. In DNA, the CDR3 is TGTGCCAGCAGCGTAGGGGACATAACACGTAATTCACCCCTCCACTTT. The encoded protein is CASSVGDITRNSPLHF.

The rearrangement links TRBV14 to TRBJ1-3; 10 positions agree with TRBD1. The CDR3 runs 16 residues. CDR1 and CDR2 (germline): SGHDN, FVKESK. The J segment lost 7 bases and the V segment lost 0 bases, leaving 6 bases of the junction unmatched. DNA for the CDR3: TGTGCCAGCAGCCAAGACCCGGACAGGGGGAGGAACACCATATATTTT. The encoded protein is CASSQDPDRGRNTIYF.

The rearrangement joins TRBV5-1 to TRBJ1-6; weak D call: TRBD1 (5 bases). In germline, CDR1 is SGHRS, CDR2 YFSETQ. The CDR3 sequence is 16 residues long. The V end was cut by 4 bases, the J end by 13 bases, with 24 bases between. The CDR3 loop reads CASSPALVGAPDPLHF. CDR3 nucleotide sequence: TGCGCCAGCAGCCCGGCCCTGGTTGGGGCCCCTGATCCCCTCCACTTT.

The chain combines TRBV9 with TRBJ2-1; the match to TRBD2 covers 13 bases. The germline gives CDR1 SGDLS, CDR2 YYNGEE. This CDR3 region has 15 residues. V gave up 3 bases and J gave up 4 bases; unmatched junction bases: 1. For the CDR3, the DNA is TGTGCCAGCAGCGGGGGACTAGCGGGGTACAATGAGCAGTTCTTC. Its protein is CASSGGLAGYNEQFF. Variable domain in full (rest from reference TRBV9 and TRBJ2-1): DSGVTQTPKHLITATGQRVTLRCSPRSGDLSVYWYQQSLDQGLQFLIQYYNGEERAKGNILERFSAQQFPDLHSELNLSSLELGDSALYFCASSGGLAGYNEQFFGPGTRLTVL.

This sequence joins TRBV15 and TRBJ2-7; 7 nucleotides match TRBD2. The CDR3 contains 15 residues. Looked up from germline, CDR1 is LNHNV and CDR2 is YYDKDF (reference sequence). Germline trimming cut 1 base from V and 6 bases from J; bases unmatched to any gene: 9. CDR3: CATSRVRQTSSEQYF. In DNA form, the CDR3 reads TGTGCCACCAGCAGAGTCCGACAGACTAGCAGCGAGCAGTACTTC.

J is TRBJ2-1 and V is TRBV2; D perhaps matches TRBD2 (6 bases). Germline V gene lookup returns CDR1 SNHLY and CDR2 FYNNEI. With 6 bases removed from V and 9 bases from J, the gap between germline ends came to 12 bases. This CDR3 has 12 amino acids. The CDR3 here is CASSHGTSEQFF. The CDR3 DNA reads TGTGCCAGCAGCCACGGGACTTCTGAGCAGTTCTTC.

This chain uses TRBV5-6 with TRBJ1-4; D is ambiguous. Germline CDR1 and CDR2: SGHDT and YYEEEE. This CDR3 is 15 amino acids long. Trimming removed 3 bases from V and 7 bases from J, with 16 bases in between. The CDR3 sequence: CASSSRPRGSEKLFF. The CDR3 DNA follows: TGTGCCAGCAGCTCCCGGCCTCGGGGAAGTGAAAAACTGTTTTTT. Drawing the rest from reference TRBV5-6 and TRBJ1-4, the complete variable domain is DAGVTQSPTHLIKTRGQQVTLRCSPKSGHDTVSWYQQALGQGPQFIFQYYEEEERQRGNFPDRFSGHQFPNYSSELNVNALLLGDSALYLCASSSRPRGSEKLFFGSGTQLSVL.

The rearrangement uses TRBV5-1 and TRBJ2-1; 8 nucleotides line up with TRBD2. Trimming cost V 2 bases and J 9 bases; bases outside gene matches: 10. This CDR3 contains 15 residues. The V gene's germline CDR1 is SGHRS and CDR2 YFSETQ. Here the CDR3 DNA reads TGCGCCAGCAGCTTCACGGGGGGGGCCCTTGCTGAGCAGTTCTTC. Amino acid sequence: CASSFTGGALAEQFF.

V usage is TRBV18 and J usage is TRBJ2-5; tentative D call: TRBD1 (7 bases). The CDR3 covers 14 residues. CDR1 is KGHSH and CDR2 is LQKENI in the germline V gene. V was pared by 3 bases and J by 4 bases, with 12 bases between. The CDR3 spells CASSPGQGGETQYF. CDR3 nucleotides: TGTGCCAGCTCACCCGGGCAGGGGGGAGAGACCCAGTACTTC.

This sequence joins TRBV30 and TRBJ1-1, with 7 bases lining up with TRBD1. Germline-derived CDR1 and CDR2 are GTSNPN and SVGIG (reference sequence). This CDR3 spans 12 amino acids. V was pared by 4 bases and J by 12 bases, with 11 bases of the junction left unmatched. This chain's CDR3 is CAWTKDRDSPFF. The CDR3 region has the DNA TGTGCCTGGACGAAGGACCGGGACAGCCCTTTCTTT.

In its sample, this clone ranks as medium-sized. The chain recombines TRBV18 with TRBJ1-2; maybe TRBD1 (5 bases). Trimming stripped 0 bases from V and 6 bases from J, with 11 bases between. There are 14 residues in the CDR3. Germline-derived CDR1 and CDR2 are KGHSH and LQKENI. CDR3 loop: CASSPPGRVDGYTF. DNA of the CDR3: TGTGCCAGCTCACCACCAGGCAGGGTCGATGGCTACACCTTC.

This clone was seen a single time. The gene calls are TRBV28 and TRBJ1-1; 8 nucleotides align to TRBD1. CDR1 is MDHEN, CDR2 SYDVKM, per germline. The length of the CDR3 is 16 residues. With 5 bases clipped from V and 3 bases from J, the junction kept 11 bases outside the gene matches. CDR3 DNA sequence: TGTGCCAGCAGTAGCGGACAGGGTATCTTGGACACTGAAGCTTTCTTT. It is translated as CASSSGQGILDTEAFF.

The chain joins TRBV2 to TRBJ2-2; 8 bases map to TRBD2. The CDR3 runs 17 residues. CDR1 is SNHLY and CDR2 is FYNNEI in the germline V gene. J gave up 0 bases and V 4 bases, and 7 bases lay outside the gene matches. In DNA form, the CDR3 reads TGTGCCAGCAGTGTATTCCAAGCGGGGGCGAACACCGGGGAGCTGTTTTTT. It encodes CASSVFQAGANTGELFF.